This T cell receptor beta chain was sequenced during a study of Ad26.COV2.S vaccination and SARS-CoV-2 variants. Only in-frame clones appear in the TCRdb table, and some are missing; sequencing was by immunoSEQ multiplex PCR. The sample has over 400,000 clones, about 92% seen once; the top ten hold about 4.5%. Treatment noted: some 20 received Ad26.COV2.S at low or high dose, single or two shots; 5 received placebo; per-sample allocation not given. Repertoires come from day 63 after the first vaccine or placebo injection. Within Boston, the person who donated was an adult of 18-55 years. This clone was observed once. Its antigen is currently unknown. CDR3 size: 15 residues. Germline CDR1 reads KGHDR; CDR2 reads SFDVKD. The V gene lost 3 bases and the J gene lost 5 bases, with 13 bases spanning the gap. General observations from the study: Possible underestimation of total T cell responses by the TCR breadth and depth analyses was noted.

The source is a person aged 18-60 years who received the Ad26.COV2.S COVID-19 vaccine or a placebo. The V gene is TRBV24-1, the J gene TRBJ1-5; D not certain. Sequencing was performed on peripheral blood, taken in a trial of Ad26.COV2.S vaccine versus placebo. The CDR3 nucleotides are TGTGCCACCAGTGATGCTGACGGACCCTATCAGCCCCAGCATTTT. This translates into CATSDADGPYQPQHF.